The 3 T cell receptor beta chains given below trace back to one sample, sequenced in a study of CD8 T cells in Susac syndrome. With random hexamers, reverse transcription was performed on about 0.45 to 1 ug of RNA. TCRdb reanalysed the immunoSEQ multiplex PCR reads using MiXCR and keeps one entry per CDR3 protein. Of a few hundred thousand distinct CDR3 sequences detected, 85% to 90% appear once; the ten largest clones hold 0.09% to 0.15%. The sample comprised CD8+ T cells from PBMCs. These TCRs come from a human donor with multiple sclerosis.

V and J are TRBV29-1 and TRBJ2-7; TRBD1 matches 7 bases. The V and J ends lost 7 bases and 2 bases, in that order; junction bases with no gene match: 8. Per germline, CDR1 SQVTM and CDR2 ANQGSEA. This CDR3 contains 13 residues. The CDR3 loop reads CSAMTGIAYEQYF. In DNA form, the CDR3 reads TGCAGCGCCATGACAGGGATTGCCTACGAGCAGTACTTC.

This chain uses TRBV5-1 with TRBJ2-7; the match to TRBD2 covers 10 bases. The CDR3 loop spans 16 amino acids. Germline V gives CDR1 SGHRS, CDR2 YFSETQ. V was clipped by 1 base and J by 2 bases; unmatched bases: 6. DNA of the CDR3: TGCGCCAGCAGCTTGAAGCTAGCGGGAGCCCCCTACGAGCAGTACTTC. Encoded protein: CASSLKLAGAPYEQYF.

The CDR3 nucleotides are TGTGCCAGCAGTCTCCAGGGACTAGCGGGCCCCTACGAGCAGTACTTC. Translated: CASSLQGLAGPYEQYF. V is TRBV27 and J is TRBJ2-7; 12 nucleotides match TRBD2. V lost 5 bases and J lost 2; bases outside the gene matches: 7. Germline values: CDR1 MNHEY, CDR2 SMNVEV (reference sequence). This CDR3 has 16 amino acids.